These 27 T cell receptor beta chains came from one sample sequenced in a study of cytomegalovirus exposure and HLA in healthy donors. The study ran its PCR with 60 Vbeta and 13 Jbeta primers. Generated by immunoSEQ multiplex PCR, the TCRdb table keeps only in-frame clones and is missing some. The sample consists of 74,000 or so clones, roughly three quarters of them appearing once. Sequenced: PBMCs. These receptor sequences come from a woman aged 40 to 50 in good health and CMV-seropositive.

V usage is TRBV5-4 and J usage is TRBJ1-5; 9 nucleotides match TRBD1. The germline V gene has CDR1 SGHNT and CDR2 YYREEE (reference sequence). The J segment lost 4 bases and the V segment lost 5 bases, leaving 4 bases of the junction unmatched. The CDR3 extends over 14 amino acids. This chain's CDR3 is CASSPDRGNQPQHF. CDR3 DNA: TGTGCCAGCAGTCCCGACAGGGGGAATCAGCCCCAGCATTTT.

This sequence joins TRBV30 and TRBJ1-2, with TRBD1 identical over 9 bases. This CDR3 region has 16 residues. Trimming cost V 2 bases and J 5 bases; bases outside gene matches: 12. The germline V gene encodes CDR1 GTSNPN and CDR2 SVGIG (reference sequence). CDR3 in amino acids: CAWSPKRTGALYGYTF. The CDR3 DNA reads as TGTGCCTGGAGTCCTAAACGGACAGGGGCCTTGTATGGCTACACCTTC.

A word on this clone: Other DNA variants within this sample encode the same CDR3. V usage is TRBV5-6 and J usage is TRBJ2-3; 11 bases are shared with TRBD2. Germline CDR1 and CDR2: SGHDT and YYEEEE. J was trimmed by 1 base and V by 0 bases; bases with no gene match: 10. The CDR3 totals 19 residues. CDR3 sequence (DNA): TGTGCCAGCAGCTTGGGGGGTCTAGCGGGAGGTTGGGGCACAGATACGCAGTATTTT. Translated: CASSLGGLAGGWGTDTQYF.

The V call is TRBV5-1, the J call TRBJ2-5; the match to TRBD1 covers 8 bases. The germline gives CDR1 SGHRS, CDR2 YFSETQ. The trim removed 4 bases at V and 4 bases at J, leaving 12 bases unmatched. The CDR3 is made up of 16 amino acids. Here the CDR3 DNA reads TGCGCCAGCAGCCAATCGGACAGGGTAGTTGGAGAGACCCAGTACTTC. This encodes CASSQSDRVVGETQYF.

The gene calls are TRBV15 and TRBJ2-1; the D gene is possibly TRBD1 (6 bases). V lost 3 bases to trimming and J lost 0 bases, with 12 bases between them. The germline V gene has CDR1 LNHNV and CDR2 YYDKDF (reference sequence). The CDR3 totals 16 residues. CDR3 coding DNA: TGTGCCACCAGCAGGTCCGGACAGTCCTCCTACAATGAGCAGTTCTTC. Protein product: CATSRSGQSSYNEQFF.

This clone has only a few counts. The gene calls are TRBV7-9 and TRBJ1-6; D uncertain. Germline V gene lookup returns CDR1 SEHNR and CDR2 FQNEAQ (reference sequence). The CDR3 runs 15 residues. V was shortened by 5 bases and J by 2 bases, with 10 bases between the two germline ends. CDR3 DNA: TGTGCCAGCAGCGCCACGGCGGCCTATAATTCACCCCTCCACTTT. Residues: CASSATAAYNSPLHF.

This clone was seen a few times. The J gene is TRBJ2-5, the V gene TRBV6-1, with D possibly TRBD1 on 7 matching bases. Per germline, CDR1 MNHNS and CDR2 SASEGT. V was pared by 7 bases and J by 2 bases, with 14 bases between. The CDR3 loop spans 14 amino acids. CDR3 residues: CASKRAGGQETQYF. The CDR3 DNA reads TGTGCCAGCAAGAGGGCAGGGGGGCAAGAGACCCAGTACTTC.

The chain employs TRBV6-1 and TRBJ1-2; weak D call: TRBD1 (6 bases). This CDR3 has 15 residues. The V gene's germline CDR1 is MNHNS and CDR2 SASEGT. The V and J ends lost 5 bases and 5 bases respectively, with 18 bases between them. CDR3 region: CASSPQGGAAYGYTF. CDR3 coding DNA: TGTGCCAGCAGTCCACAAGGGGGGGCCGCATATGGCTACACCTTC.

The chain recombines TRBV7-9 with TRBJ2-7; tentative D call: TRBD1 (6 bases). CDR3 size: 14 residues. V was cut by 5 bases and J by 2 bases, with 13 bases left in between. Germline V lookup: CDR1 SEHNR, CDR2 FQNEAQ (reference sequence). The CDR3 DNA reads TGTGCCAGCAGCACCCGACAGGATCCCTACGAGCAGTACTTC. Its protein is CASSTRQDPYEQYF.

This clone showed up just once. The rearrangement uses TRBV7-9 and TRBJ2-1; a possible D gene is TRBD2 (5 bases). Trimming cost V 1 base and J 7 bases, with 11 bases left between them. CDR3 length: 14 residues. Germline-derived CDR1 and CDR2 are SEHNR and FQNEAQ (reference sequence). Written as DNA, the CDR3 is TGTGCCAGCAGCTTAGAAGGGAGTCTGAATGAGCAGTTCTTC. It yields the protein CASSLEGSLNEQFF.

The V gene is TRBV25-1, the J gene TRBJ2-7; D is unresolved. Germline V gene sequence: CDR1 MGHDK, CDR2 SYGVNS. The V end was cut by 1 base, the J end by 3 bases, with 13 bases between. The CDR3 sequence is 15 residues long. The CDR3 bases are TGTGCCAGCAGTGAATCGGCAGGCTTGGTCTACGAGCAGTACTTC. It encodes CASSESAGLVYEQYF.

This chain uses TRBV11-1 with TRBJ1-1; no clear D. Trimming pared 4 bases from V and 0 bases from J, leaving 15 bases between. Germline CDR1 SGHAT, CDR2 FQDESV (reference sequence). CDR3 size: 16 residues. CDR3 amino acids: CASSSQTDYLNTEAFF. The CDR3 DNA reads as TGTGCCAGCAGCTCCCAAACAGACTACCTGAACACTGAAGCTTTCTTT.

V gene TRBV5-1 combines with J gene TRBJ2-7; D remains unclear. In germline, CDR1 is SGHRS, CDR2 YFSETQ. The CDR3 is 13 amino acids. Trimming took off 1 base at V and 0 bases at J, with 5 bases between the two ends. The CDR3 DNA sequence: TGCGCCAGCAGCTTGTCCGTCTCCTACGAGCAGTACTTC. This gives the protein CASSLSVSYEQYF.

This chain connects TRBV5-1 to TRBJ2-5, with 9 bases aligning to TRBD1. The CDR3 extends over 16 amino acids. Germline CDR1 and CDR2: SGHRS and YFSETQ. After removal of 4 bases from V and 0 bases from J, the junction contained 7 bases not matched to a gene. Written as DNA, the CDR3 is TGCGCCAGCAGCCTCGGGACAGGGCAAAACCAAGAGACCCAGTACTTC. Its translation: CASSLGTGQNQETQYF.

The chain combines TRBV28 with TRBJ2-7; 11 bases align to TRBD2. This CDR3 contains 16 residues. From germline, CDR1 is MDHEN and CDR2 SYDVKM. The V segment lost 5 bases and the J segment 3 bases; nucleotides outside the gene matches: 9. The CDR3 nucleotides read TGTGCCAGCAGTCAACCCGGGACTAGCGGCCGCTACGAGCAGTACTTC. Translation: CASSQPGTSGRYEQYF.

The chain employs TRBV7-2 and TRBJ2-3; 8 bases are a match to TRBD1. V shed 6 bases and J 1 base; nucleotides not matched to a gene: 6. The CDR3 has 15 amino acids. The germline V gene encodes CDR1 SGHTA and CDR2 FQGNSA. As DNA, the CDR3 is TGTGCCAGCAGTTGGAAGACAGGGGGCACAGATACGCAGTATTTT. This gives the protein CASSWKTGGTDTQYF.

The CDR3 DNA follows: TGTGCCGGCGGGGCAGAAAAACTGTTTTTT. Its protein product is CAGGAEKLFF. The chain employs TRBV30 and TRBJ1-4; D possibly corresponds to TRBD1 (5 bases). The V gene's germline CDR1 is GTSNPN and CDR2 SVGIG (reference sequence). Trimming removed 8 bases at V and 8 bases at J, with 9 bases between. The CDR3 extends over 10 amino acids.

This clone was recorded once. The chain combines TRBV5-1 with TRBJ2-1; D not certain. Germline CDR1 reads SGHRS; CDR2 reads YFSETQ. V lost 2 bases and J 8 bases, leaving 14 bases between the germline ends. The length of the CDR3 is 14 residues. CDR3 DNA sequence: TGCGCCAGCAGCTTTAGCAGCCCTCGACATGAGCAGTTCTTC. It translates to CASSFSSPRHEQFF.

V and J are TRBV28 and TRBJ2-7, with 7 bases fitting TRBD2. CDR3 size: 15 residues. Germline V gives CDR1 MDHEN, CDR2 SYDVKM. Germline trimming cut 6 bases from V and 6 bases from J; bases unmatched to any gene: 14. The CDR3 nucleotides read TGTGCCAGCAGCTCCGGTTCGCGGGAGAGCAGCGAGCAGTACTTC. It yields the protein CASSSGSRESSEQYF.

This chain connects TRBV7-8 to TRBJ1-2; TRBD1 agrees at 9 bases. This CDR3 spans 14 amino acids. Germline V gene data show CDR1 as SGHVS and CDR2 as FQNEAQ. V lost 5 bases to trimming and J lost 6 bases; unmatched junction nucleotides: 7. In DNA, the CDR3 is TGTGCCAGCAGCACGAGGGACAGGGTTAATGGCTACACCTTC. This encodes CASSTRDRVNGYTF.

V and J are TRBV29-1 and TRBJ2-7; 9 bases line up with TRBD2. CDR3 size: 13 residues. With 1 base clipped from V and 7 bases from J, the junction kept 5 bases outside the gene matches. Germline V lookup: CDR1 SQVTM, CDR2 ANQGSEA. The CDR3 loop reads CSVEGWLAGEQYF. In DNA, the CDR3 is TGCAGCGTTGAAGGGTGGCTAGCGGGGGAGCAGTACTTC.

The rearrangement links TRBV30 to TRBJ1-2, with a possible D match to TRBD1 (5 bases). The germline V gene encodes CDR1 GTSNPN and CDR2 SVGIG (reference sequence). This CDR3 has 12 residues. V was trimmed by 5 bases and J by 10 bases, leaving 17 bases between them. As DNA, the CDR3 is TGTGCCTGGGCCCGGCAGGGCTTGGACTACACCTTC. Amino acid sequence: CAWARQGLDYTF.

The chain employs TRBV2 and TRBJ1-2, with D uncertain. This CDR3 has 12 residues. Per germline, CDR1 SNHLY and CDR2 FYNNEI. V shed 7 bases and J shed 2 bases, with 8 bases lying between them. As DNA, the CDR3 is TGTGCCAGCACTGGCAACAACTATGGCTACACCTTC. Its translation is CASTGNNYGYTF.

This chain uses TRBV5-6 with TRBJ2-7, with 7 bases matching TRBD1. With V trimmed by 3 bases and J by 0 bases, 12 bases remained unmatched. The germline V gene encodes CDR1 SGHDT and CDR2 YYEEEE. This CDR3 region has 17 residues. The CDR3 loop is CASSSWTGSPSSYEQYF. CDR3 sequence (DNA): TGTGCCAGCAGCTCTTGGACAGGTTCCCCCTCCTCCTACGAGCAGTACTTC.

This clone turned up a few times. The chain employs TRBV7-9 and TRBJ2-4; TRBD2 agrees at 11 bases. V shed 6 bases and J 0 bases; nucleotides not matched to a gene: 10. This CDR3 spans 18 amino acids. The germline V gene encodes CDR1 SEHNR and CDR2 FQNEAQ (reference sequence). CDR3 nucleotide sequence: TGTGCCAGCAGTAGGGGGACTAGCGGCCACTTAGCCAAAAACATTCAGTACTTC. Translating it yields CASSRGTSGHLAKNIQYF.

V gene TRBV27 combines with J gene TRBJ1-2, with 9 bases fitting TRBD1. The CDR3 runs 16 residues. Germline CDR1 is MNHEY and CDR2 is SMNVEV (reference sequence). Trimming removed 2 bases from V and 2 bases from J; junction bases left unmatched: 6. The CDR3 coding sequence is TGTGCCAGCAGTTTACGGGGACAGGGACCGAACTATGGCTACACCTTC. As protein: CASSLRGQGPNYGYTF.

The J gene is TRBJ1-2, the V gene TRBV5-6; 10 nucleotides agree with TRBD1. V shed 5 bases, J shed 7 bases, and the junction held 8 bases outside the gene matches. Germline CDR1 is SGHDT and CDR2 is YYEEEE. The CDR3 extends over 14 amino acids. The CDR3 DNA reads TGTGCCAGCAGTCCTCCGGGACAGGGGTCTGGCTACACCTTC. Its translation is CASSPPGQGSGYTF.